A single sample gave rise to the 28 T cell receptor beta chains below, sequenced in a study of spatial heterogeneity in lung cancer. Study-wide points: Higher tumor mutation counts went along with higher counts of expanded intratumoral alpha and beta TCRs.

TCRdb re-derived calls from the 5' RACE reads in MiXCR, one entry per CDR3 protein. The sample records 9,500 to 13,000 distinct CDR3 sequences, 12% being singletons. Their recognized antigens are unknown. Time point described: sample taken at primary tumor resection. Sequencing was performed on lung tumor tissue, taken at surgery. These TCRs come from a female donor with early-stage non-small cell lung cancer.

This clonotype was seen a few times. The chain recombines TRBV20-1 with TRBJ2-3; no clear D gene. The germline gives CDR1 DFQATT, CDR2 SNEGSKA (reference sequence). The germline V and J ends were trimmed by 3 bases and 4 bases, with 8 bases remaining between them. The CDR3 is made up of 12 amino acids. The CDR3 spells CSARITADTQYF. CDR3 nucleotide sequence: TGCAGTGCTAGGATTACAGCAGATACGCAGTATTTT.

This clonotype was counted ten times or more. CDR3 residues: CASSGQAGGMNEQYF. Written as DNA, the CDR3 is TGTGCCAGCAGCGGTCAAGCGGGAGGGATGAACGAGCAGTACTTC. The chain combines TRBV6-2 or TRBV6-3 with TRBJ2-7; 10 bases are a match to TRBD2. The V gene's germline CDR1 is MNHEY and CDR2 SVGEGT. The CDR3 sequence is 15 residues long. V shed 6 bases, J shed 5 bases, and the junction held 10 bases outside the gene matches.

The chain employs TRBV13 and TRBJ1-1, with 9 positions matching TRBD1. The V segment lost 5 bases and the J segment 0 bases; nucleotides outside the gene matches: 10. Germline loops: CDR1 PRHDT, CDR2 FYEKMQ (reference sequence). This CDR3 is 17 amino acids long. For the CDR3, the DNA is TGTGCCAGCAGCCTTCACAGGGGGCGGGGATTGAACACTGAAGCTTTCTTT. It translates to CASSLHRGRGLNTEAFF.

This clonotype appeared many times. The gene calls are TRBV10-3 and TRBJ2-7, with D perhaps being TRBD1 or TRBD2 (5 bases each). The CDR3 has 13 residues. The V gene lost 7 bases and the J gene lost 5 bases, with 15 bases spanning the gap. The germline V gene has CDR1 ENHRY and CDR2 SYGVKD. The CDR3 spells CAITIPGRNEQYF. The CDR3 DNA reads TGTGCCATCACCATCCCGGGACGGAACGAGCAGTACTTC.

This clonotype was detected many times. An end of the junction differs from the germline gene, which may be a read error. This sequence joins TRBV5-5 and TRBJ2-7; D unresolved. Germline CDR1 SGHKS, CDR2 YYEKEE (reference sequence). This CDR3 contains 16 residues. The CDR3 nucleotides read TGTGCCAGCAGCTTGTCCGAGACACCCCTCCTCTACGAGCAGCACTTC. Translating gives CASSLSETPLLYEQHF.

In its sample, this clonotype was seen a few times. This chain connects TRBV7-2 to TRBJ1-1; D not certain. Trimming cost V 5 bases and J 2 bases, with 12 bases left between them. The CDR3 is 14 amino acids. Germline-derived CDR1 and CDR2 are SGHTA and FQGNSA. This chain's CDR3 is CASSRMAQNTEAFF. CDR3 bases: TGTGCCAGCAGCCGGATGGCTCAAAACACTGAAGCTTTCTTT.

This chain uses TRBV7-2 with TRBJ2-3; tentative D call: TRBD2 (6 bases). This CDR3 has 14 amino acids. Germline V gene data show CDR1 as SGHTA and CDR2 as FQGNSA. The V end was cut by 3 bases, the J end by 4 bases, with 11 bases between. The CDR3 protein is CASSLGGASDTQYF. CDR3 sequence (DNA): TGTGCCAGCAGCTTGGGCGGGGCCTCAGATACGCAGTATTTT.

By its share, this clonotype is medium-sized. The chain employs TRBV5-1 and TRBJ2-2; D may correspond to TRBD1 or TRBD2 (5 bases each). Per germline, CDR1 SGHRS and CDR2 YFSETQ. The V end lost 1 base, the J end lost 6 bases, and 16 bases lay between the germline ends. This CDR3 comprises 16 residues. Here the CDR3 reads CASSLSAQGPAGELFF. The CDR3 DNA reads TGCGCCAGCAGCTTGTCAGCCCAGGGACCAGCCGGGGAGCTGTTTTTT.

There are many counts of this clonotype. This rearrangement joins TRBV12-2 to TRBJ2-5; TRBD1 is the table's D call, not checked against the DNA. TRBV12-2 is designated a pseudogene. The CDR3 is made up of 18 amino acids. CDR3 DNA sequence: TGTGCAAGTCGCCAGGGACAAACCCTACTCCCACTCCAAGAGACCCAGTACTTC. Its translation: CASRQGQTLLPLQETQYF.

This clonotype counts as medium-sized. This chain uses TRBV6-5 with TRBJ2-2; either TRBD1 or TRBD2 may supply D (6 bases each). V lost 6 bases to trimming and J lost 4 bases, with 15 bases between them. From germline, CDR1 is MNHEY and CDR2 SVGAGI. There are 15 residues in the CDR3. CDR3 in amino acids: CASRRDTTSTGELFF. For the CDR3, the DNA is TGTGCCAGCAGGCGGGACACGACGAGCACCGGGGAGCTGTTTTTT.

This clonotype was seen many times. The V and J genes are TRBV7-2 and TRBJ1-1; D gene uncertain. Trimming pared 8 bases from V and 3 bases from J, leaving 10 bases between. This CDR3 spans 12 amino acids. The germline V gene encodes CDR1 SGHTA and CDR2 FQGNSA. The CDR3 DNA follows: TGTGCCAGCCTAAGGGCATACACTGAAGCTTTCTTT. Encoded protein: CASLRAYTEAFF.

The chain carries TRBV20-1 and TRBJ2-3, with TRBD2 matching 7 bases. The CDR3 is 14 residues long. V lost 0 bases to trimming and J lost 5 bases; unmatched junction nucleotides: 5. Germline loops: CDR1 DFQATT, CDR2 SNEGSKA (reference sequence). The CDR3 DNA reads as TGCAGTGCTAGAGATCAGGGAGGGAAAGATACGCAGTATTTT. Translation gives CSARDQGGKDTQYF.

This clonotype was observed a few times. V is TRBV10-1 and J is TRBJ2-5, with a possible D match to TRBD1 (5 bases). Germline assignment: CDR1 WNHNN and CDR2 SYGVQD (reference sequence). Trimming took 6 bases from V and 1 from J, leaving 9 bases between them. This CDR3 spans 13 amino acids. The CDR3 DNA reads TGCGCCAGCAGCATGACAGTCCAAGAGACCCAGTACTTC. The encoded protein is CASSMTVQETQYF.

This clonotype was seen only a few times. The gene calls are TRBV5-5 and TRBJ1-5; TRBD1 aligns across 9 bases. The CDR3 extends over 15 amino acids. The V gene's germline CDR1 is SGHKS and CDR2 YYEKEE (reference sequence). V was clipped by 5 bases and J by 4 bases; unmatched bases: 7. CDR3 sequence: CASSTIGTGNQPQHF. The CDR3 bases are TGTGCCAGCAGTACGATTGGGACAGGGAATCAGCCCCAGCATTTT.

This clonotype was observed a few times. The CDR3 is CASSSLQGVGGKNSNQPQHF. DNA for the CDR3: TGTGCCAGCAGTTCCTTACAGGGTGTAGGAGGGAAAAATAGCAATCAGCCCCAGCATTTT. The genes are TRBV27 and TRBJ1-5, with D tentatively TRBD1 (6 bases). This CDR3 is 20 amino acids long. V was trimmed by 4 bases and J by 0 bases, leaving 25 bases between them. Germline CDR1 MNHEY, CDR2 SMNVEV (reference sequence).

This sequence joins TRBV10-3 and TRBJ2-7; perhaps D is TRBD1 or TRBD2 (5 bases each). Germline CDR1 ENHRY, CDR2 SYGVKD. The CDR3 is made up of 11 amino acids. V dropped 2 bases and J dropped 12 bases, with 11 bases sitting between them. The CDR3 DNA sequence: TGTGCCATCAGTGAGGGGACGGTGGGGTACTTC. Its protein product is CAISEGTVGYF.

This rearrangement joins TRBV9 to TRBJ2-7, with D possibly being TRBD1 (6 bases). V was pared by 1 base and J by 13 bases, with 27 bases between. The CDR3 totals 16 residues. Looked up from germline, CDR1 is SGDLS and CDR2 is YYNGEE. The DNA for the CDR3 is TGTGCCAGCAGCGTATCCCCCTCCGGCGGATCGACAGGCCCCTACTTC. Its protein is CASSVSPSGGSTGPYF. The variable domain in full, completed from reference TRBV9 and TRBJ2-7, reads DSGVTQTPKHLITATGQRVTLRCSPRSGDLSVYWYQQSLDQGLQFLIQYYNGEERAKGNILERFSAQQFPDLHSELNLSSLELGDSALYFCASSVSPSGGSTGPYFGPGTRLTVT.

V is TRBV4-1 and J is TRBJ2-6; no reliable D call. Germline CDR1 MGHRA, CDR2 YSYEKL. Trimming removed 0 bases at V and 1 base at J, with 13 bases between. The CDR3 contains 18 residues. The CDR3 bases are TGCGCCAGCAGCCAAGAATACGTTTACGTTTCTGGGGCCAACGTCCTGACTTTC. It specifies CASSQEYVYVSGANVLTF.

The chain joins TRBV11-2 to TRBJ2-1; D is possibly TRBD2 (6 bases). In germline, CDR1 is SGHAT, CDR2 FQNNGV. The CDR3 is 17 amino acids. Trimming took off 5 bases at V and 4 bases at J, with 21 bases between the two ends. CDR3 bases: TGTGCCAGCAGCCCGGGACTGGCAAACTGGGGTTACAATGAGCAGTTCTTC. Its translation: CASSPGLANWGYNEQFF.

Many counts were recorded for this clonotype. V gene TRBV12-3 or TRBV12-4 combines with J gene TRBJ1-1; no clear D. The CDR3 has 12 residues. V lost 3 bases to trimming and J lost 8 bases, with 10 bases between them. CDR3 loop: CASSFNRVEAFF. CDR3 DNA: TGTGCCAGCAGTTTCAACAGAGTAGAAGCTTTCTTT.

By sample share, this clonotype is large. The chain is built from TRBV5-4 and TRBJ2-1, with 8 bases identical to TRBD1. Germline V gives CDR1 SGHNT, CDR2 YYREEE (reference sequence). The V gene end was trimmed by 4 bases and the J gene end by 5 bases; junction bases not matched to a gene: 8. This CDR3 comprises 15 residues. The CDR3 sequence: CASSPPPGQDNEQFF. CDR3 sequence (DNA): TGTGCCAGCAGCCCGCCCCCGGGACAGGACAATGAGCAGTTCTTC.

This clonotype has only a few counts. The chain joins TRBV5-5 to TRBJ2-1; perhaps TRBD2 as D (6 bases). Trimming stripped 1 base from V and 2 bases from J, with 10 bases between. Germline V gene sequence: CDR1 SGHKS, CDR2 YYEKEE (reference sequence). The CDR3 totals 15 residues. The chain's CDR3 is CASSLIAEAYNEQFF. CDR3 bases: TGTGCCAGCAGCTTGATAGCGGAGGCCTACAATGAGCAGTTCTTC.

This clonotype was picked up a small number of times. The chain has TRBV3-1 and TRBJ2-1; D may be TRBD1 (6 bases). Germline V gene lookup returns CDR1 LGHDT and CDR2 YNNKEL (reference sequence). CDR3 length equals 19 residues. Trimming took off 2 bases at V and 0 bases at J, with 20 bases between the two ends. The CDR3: CASSQFSGVRGSSYNEQFF. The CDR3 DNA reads TGTGCCAGCAGCCAATTTTCAGGGGTCCGCGGTAGCTCCTACAATGAGCAGTTCTTC.

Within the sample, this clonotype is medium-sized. CDR3 coding DNA: TGCAGTGCTCCTACAGGGCCCTACGAGCAGTACTTC. Amino acid sequence: CSAPTGPYEQYF. This rearrangement joins TRBV20-1 to TRBJ2-7; D is possibly TRBD1 (6 bases). The V end was cut by 5 bases, the J end by 2 bases, with 10 bases between. CDR3 length equals 12 residues. Germline V gene sequence: CDR1 DFQATT, CDR2 SNEGSKA (reference sequence).

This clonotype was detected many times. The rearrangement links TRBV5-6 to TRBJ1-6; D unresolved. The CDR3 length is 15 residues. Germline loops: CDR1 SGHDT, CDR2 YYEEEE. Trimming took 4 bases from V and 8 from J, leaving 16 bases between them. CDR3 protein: CASSRYGREDSPLHF. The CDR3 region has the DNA TGTGCCAGCAGCCGTTACGGGAGGGAGGATTCACCCCTCCACTTT.

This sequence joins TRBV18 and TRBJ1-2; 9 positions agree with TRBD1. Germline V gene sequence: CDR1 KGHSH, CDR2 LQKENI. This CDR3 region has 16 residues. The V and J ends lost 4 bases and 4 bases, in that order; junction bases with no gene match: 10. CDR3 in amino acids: CASSLWTGASGYGYTF. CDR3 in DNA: TGTGCCAGCTCACTGTGGACAGGGGCGTCTGGCTATGGCTACACCTTC. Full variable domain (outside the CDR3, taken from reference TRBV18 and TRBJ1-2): NAGVMQNPRHLVRRRGQEARLRCSPMKGHSHVYWYRQLPEEGLKFMVYLQKENIIDESGMPKERFSAEFPKEGPSILRIQQVVRGDSAAYFCASSLWTGASGYGYTFGSGTRLTVV.

CDR3 DNA: TGTGCCAGCAGCCAAGATTTTCAGCGGGAGCTCGAGACCCAGTACTTC. It translates to CASSQDFQRELETQYF. The V gene is TRBV14, the J gene TRBJ2-5; 8 bases line up with TRBD2. The junction had 8 bases not matched to a gene; V was cut back by 0 bases and J by 5 bases. Looked up from germline, CDR1 is SGHDN and CDR2 is FVKESK. The length of the CDR3 is 16 residues.

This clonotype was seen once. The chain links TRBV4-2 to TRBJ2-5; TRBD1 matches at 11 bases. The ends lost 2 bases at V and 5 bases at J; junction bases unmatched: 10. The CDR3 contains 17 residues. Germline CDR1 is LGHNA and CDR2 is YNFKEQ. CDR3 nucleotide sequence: TGTGCCAGCAGCCAACCTGACCCCGGGACAGGGGGTGAGACCCAGTACTTC. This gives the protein CASSQPDPGTGGETQYF.